Shown below are 12 T cell receptor beta chains from a single sample sequenced in a study of blood T cell repertoires in COVID-19 (dated by TCRdb to 2018 to 2020). The library relied on the immunoSEQ multiplex PCR assay. TCRdb stores this immuneACCESS table with in-frame sequences only. Part of the clones is absent; in the studies checked, under half of the shortfall reflects unresolved V genes, and no reason is known for the rest. Recorded for this sample are 120,000 to 150,000 clones; around 83% of them occurred a single time. Of the sample, around 1.5% is held by the ten largest clones. Sequencing was performed on peripheral blood. The receptors were sampled from a human donor in a cohort sampled during active COVID-19.

The V gene is TRBV19, the J gene TRBJ1-2; weak D call: TRBD1 (5 bases). V was clipped by 1 base and J by 3 bases, with 12 bases between them. The CDR3 has 15 residues. In germline, CDR1 is LNHDA, CDR2 SQIVND (reference sequence). The chain's CDR3 is CASSIGRQGYYGYTF. CDR3 DNA sequence: TGTGCCAGTAGTATAGGACGGCAGGGATACTATGGCTACACCTTC.

The V gene is TRBV11-2, the J gene TRBJ2-3; 9 positions agree with TRBD1. This CDR3 has 15 residues. Trimming cost V 4 bases and J 4 bases; bases outside gene matches: 6. Looked up from germline, CDR1 is SGHAT and CDR2 is FQNNGV. CDR3 in DNA: TGTGCCAGCAGCTCGGGACAGGGAGGGGCAGATACGCAGTATTTT. Its translation: CASSSGQGGADTQYF.

The V call is TRBV9, the J call TRBJ2-1, with D unclear. The germline V gene has CDR1 SGDLS and CDR2 YYNGEE. V dropped 0 bases and J dropped 10 bases, with 11 bases sitting between them. CDR3 length equals 13 residues. CDR3 residues: CASSVGALREQFF. DNA for the CDR3: TGTGCCAGCAGCGTAGGGGCGTTAAGGGAGCAGTTCTTC.

The chain carries TRBV2 and TRBJ1-2, with D possibly matching TRBD1 (5 bases). Deletions cut 3 bases from V and 4 bases from J, with 12 bases between. This CDR3 region has 14 residues. Germline assignment: CDR1 SNHLY and CDR2 FYNNEI. The CDR3 DNA is TGTGCCAGCAGTGAGGAGGGGTTACTCTATGGCTACACCTTC. It yields the protein CASSEEGLLYGYTF. Drawing the rest from reference TRBV2 and TRBJ1-2, the complete variable domain is EPEVTQTPSHQVTQMGQEVILRCVPISNHLYFYWYRQILGQKVEFLVSFYNNEISEKSEIFDDQFSVERPDGSNFTLKIRSTKLEDSAMYFCASSEEGLLYGYTFGSGTRLTVV.

The chain combines TRBV21-1 with TRBJ1-1; TRBD1, the table's D call, was not compared with the DNA. TRBV21-1 is a documented pseudogene. The CDR3 has 14 amino acids. The CDR3 sequence: CASPRVLLNTEAFF. CDR3 nucleotides: TGTGCCAGCCCCAGGGTTCTGTTGAACACTGAAGCTTTCTTT.

V and J are TRBV28 and TRBJ2-7, with 7 bases matching TRBD2. The germline V gene encodes CDR1 MDHEN and CDR2 SYDVKM. V lost 6 bases and J lost 2; bases outside the gene matches: 7. CDR3 size: 14 residues. The CDR3 sequence is CASRWDRGAYEQYF. CDR3 nucleotide sequence: TGTGCCAGCAGATGGGATCGGGGGGCCTACGAGCAGTACTTC.

The chain employs TRBV4-1 and TRBJ2-7; 7 positions agree with TRBD1. V lost 1 base and J lost 4; bases outside the gene matches: 7. Germline V lookup: CDR1 MGHRA, CDR2 YSYEKL. CDR3 length: 15 residues. DNA for the CDR3: TGCGCCAGCAGCCAAGTTCCGGGACAGAGTTACGAGCAGTACTTC. Protein: CASSQVPGQSYEQYF.

The chain uses TRBV6-5 and TRBJ1-1, with 10 bases that match TRBD1. V dropped 2 bases and J dropped 2; count of bases not matched to a gene: 5. Germline CDR1 and CDR2: MNHEY and SVGAGI. The CDR3 spans 16 residues. CDR3 sequence reads: CASSYDRGQGNTEAFF. The CDR3 region has the DNA TGTGCCAGCAGTTACGACAGGGGGCAGGGAAACACTGAAGCTTTCTTT.

The V call is TRBV6-5, the J call TRBJ2-3, with 9 bases that match TRBD2. Per germline, CDR1 MNHEY and CDR2 SVGAGI. This CDR3 has 13 residues. V shed 6 bases, J shed 6 bases, and the junction held 4 bases outside the gene matches. DNA of the CDR3: TGTGCCAGCAGGCGGGAGGGTGGGGATACGCAGTATTTT. Its translation: CASRREGGDTQYF.

The chain uses TRBV28 and TRBJ2-3, with 11 nucleotides matching TRBD2. The CDR3 length is 18 residues. Trimming at V came to 4 bases and at J to 5 bases, leaving 14 bases not matched to a gene. Germline V CDR1 and CDR2: MDHEN, SYDVKM. Here the CDR3 DNA reads TGTGCCAGCAGTTCCCCCGGACTAGCGGGTCGTATGAGAGATACGCAGTATTTT. Protein product: CASSSPGLAGRMRDTQYF. The full variable domain, its missing parts supplied by reference TRBV28 and TRBJ2-3, is DVKVTQSSRYLVKRTGEKVFLECVQDMDHENMFWYRQDPGLGLRLIYFSYDVKMKEKGDIPEGYSVSREKKERFSLILESASTNQTSMYLCASSSPGLAGRMRDTQYFGPGTRLTVL.

The gene calls are TRBV14 and TRBJ2-3; 14 bases agree with TRBD2. CDR3 length equals 21 residues. The germline CDR1 and CDR2 sequences are SGHDN and FVKESK. V lost 4 bases, J lost 6 bases, and 21 bases stayed unmatched. The CDR3 loop is CASSLFGTSGRAPPPPDTQYF. The CDR3 region has the DNA TGTGCCAGCAGCCTCTTCGGGACTAGCGGGAGAGCACCTCCCCCCCCGGATACGCAGTATTTT. The whole variable domain, remainder taken from reference TRBV14 and TRBJ2-3, is EAGVTQFPSHSVIEKGQTVTLRCDPISGHDNLYWYRRVMGKEIKFLLHFVKESKQDESGMPNNRFLAERTGGTYSTLKVQPAELEDSGVYFCASSLFGTSGRAPPPPDTQYFGPGTRLTVL.

This clone was detected only a few times. The V gene is TRBV2, the J gene TRBJ2-1; D might be TRBD2 (7 bases). V was trimmed by 6 bases and J by 4 bases, leaving 16 bases between them. There are 15 residues in the CDR3. Germline CDR1 and CDR2: SNHLY and FYNNEI. The CDR3 DNA reads TGTGCCAGCAGAGGACAGCCGGGGGGTTACAATGAGCAGTTCTTC. This codes for CASRGQPGGYNEQFF.